Each of the 27 T cell receptor beta chains below was sequenced from the same sample in a study of T cells in Graves' hyperthyroidism and ophthalmopathy. TCR beta CDR3 region amplification was performed from RNA transcripts. Using the HTBI primer set, a first-round RT-PCR was run on the TCR CDR3. TCRdb recomputed calls from the multiplex PCR reads with MiXCR, one row per CDR3 protein. The sample has about 270,000 distinct CDR3 sequences; roughly 20% are singletons. The sequencing input was blood. Receptors originate from a young man with Graves' ophthalmopathy.

The rearrangement links TRBV20-1 to TRBJ2-1; no firm D call. Between the trimmed V and J ends, which lost 0 bases and 9 bases, there was a span of 12 bases. The CDR3 is made up of 13 amino acids. Germline V CDR1 and CDR2: DFQATT, SNEGSKA (reference sequence). The CDR3 region has the DNA TGCAGTGCTAGAGATCACCGAATCGGTGAGCAGTTCTTC. Its translation is CSARDHRIGEQFF.

This clonotype has a count of ten or more. The chain joins TRBV6-6 to TRBJ2-1; 8 positions agree with TRBD1. This CDR3 spans 15 amino acids. The germline V gene encodes CDR1 MNHNY and CDR2 SVGAGI (reference sequence). The junction had 4 bases not matched to a gene; V was cut back by 2 bases and J by 4 bases. The CDR3 loop is CASSYAQGAYNEQFF. CDR3 nucleotides: TGTGCCAGCAGTTACGCCCAGGGGGCTTACAATGAGCAGTTCTTC.

This clonotype was recorded a few times. The chain has TRBV24-1 and TRBJ2-1, with TRBD2 matching 7 bases. The length of the CDR3 is 13 residues. CDR1 is KGHDR, CDR2 SFDVKD, per germline. V was pared by 1 base and J by 14 bases, with 7 bases of the junction left unmatched. The CDR3 nucleotides are TGTGCCACCAGTGATTTCCCGGGAGGAACAGAGTTCTTC. Translation: CATSDFPGGTEFF.

This clonotype was seen a handful of times. The chain joins TRBV6-1 to TRBJ2-1, with D possibly matching TRBD1 (6 bases). The CDR3 is 16 residues long. Trimming removed 6 bases from V and 3 bases from J, with 18 bases in between. Germline CDR1 and CDR2: MNHNS and SASEGT. DNA for the CDR3: TGTGCCAGCAGGCCCGAATTTCAGGACAGCTACAATGAGCAGTTCTTC. Its protein product is CASRPEFQDSYNEQFF.

The rearrangement uses TRBV6-1 and TRBJ2-3, with TRBD1 as a possible D gene (5 bases). The CDR3 runs 12 residues. Trimming shortened V by 10 bases and J by 8 bases, and 16 bases separated the two germline ends. Looked up from germline, CDR1 is MNHNS and CDR2 is SASEGT. The CDR3 DNA sequence: TGTGCCACCGGCTCAGGGCTCGGTACGCAGTATTTT. Its translation is CATGSGLGTQYF.

This clonotype was detected only a few times. This chain connects TRBV27 to TRBJ2-3; D is uncertain. With 10 bases removed from V and 6 bases from J, the gap between germline ends came to 11 bases. CDR1 is MNHEY and CDR2 is SMNVEV in the germline V gene (reference sequence). The CDR3 is 11 residues long. The CDR3 DNA reads as TGTGCCACCGCATTGGGTGATACGCAGTATTTT. As protein: CATALGDTQYF.

This clonotype was observed at least ten times. The V gene is TRBV12-3 or TRBV12-4, the J gene TRBJ2-7; 10 nucleotides agree with TRBD2. The length of the CDR3 is 14 residues. With V trimmed by 5 bases and J by 10 bases, 11 bases remained unmatched. The CDR3 region is CASSRTSGEMRQYF. The DNA for the CDR3 is TGTGCCAGCAGTCGAACTAGCGGGGAGATGAGACAGTACTTC.

This clonotype was counted at least ten times. V usage is TRBV11-3 and J usage is TRBJ2-1; TRBD2 is a possible D gene (6 bases). Germline V lookup: CDR1 SGHNT, CDR2 YENEEA. The V end lost 6 bases, the J end lost 1 base, and 19 bases lay between the germline ends. This CDR3 is built from 17 residues. CDR3 residues: CASSGARRAMSYNEQFF. The CDR3 coding sequence is TGTGCCAGCAGTGGAGCCAGGAGGGCCATGTCCTACAATGAGCAGTTCTTC.

This clonotype has only a few counts. J is TRBJ1-1 and V is TRBV20-1; the D gene is possibly TRBD1 (5 bases). Germline CDR1 and CDR2: DFQATT and SNEGSKA (reference sequence). This CDR3 spans 15 amino acids. V gave up 2 bases and J gave up 4 bases, with 17 bases separating them. The CDR3 is CSARWGGNLVTEAFF. Here the CDR3 DNA reads TGCAGTGCTAGATGGGGCGGCAACCTAGTCACTGAAGCTTTCTTT.

A note on this clonotype: A read error may explain this, as a much larger clone is one base away. This chain connects TRBV7-9 to TRBJ2-3, with 8 bases aligning to TRBD1. V was clipped by 5 bases and J by 5 bases; unmatched bases: 9. From germline, CDR1 is SEHNR and CDR2 FQNEAQ (reference sequence). The length of the CDR3 is 15 residues. The CDR3, as DNA: TGTGCCAGCAGCCCCAGGACAGGGACGGGAGATACGCAGTATTTT. Translation gives CASSPRTGTGDTQYF. Drawing the rest from reference TRBV7-9 and TRBJ2-3, the complete variable domain is DTGVSQNPRHKITKRGQNVTFRCDPISEHNRLYWYRQTLGQGPEFLTYFQNEAQLEKSRLLSDRFSAERPKGSFSTLEIQRTEQGDSAMYLCASSPRTGTGDTQYFGPGTRLTVL.

The rearrangement links TRBV2 to TRBJ2-7; D gene unclear. Per germline, CDR1 SNHLY and CDR2 FYNNEI. With 2 bases removed from V and 6 bases from J, the gap between germline ends came to 8 bases. The length of the CDR3 is 12 residues. The DNA for the CDR3 is TGTGCCAGCAGTGAAAATACTGGCGAGCAGTACTTC. This translates into CASSENTGEQYF.

The genes are TRBV19 and TRBJ2-2; a possible D gene is TRBD2 (6 bases). Germline V CDR1 and CDR2: LNHDA, SQIVND (reference sequence). The CDR3 sequence is 14 residues long. The V gene lost 6 bases and the J gene lost 4 bases, with 12 bases spanning the gap. DNA for the CDR3: TGTGCCAGTAGCGCCGGGACTTTCACCGGGGAGCTGTTTTTT. It translates to CASSAGTFTGELFF.

The table lists this clonotype with many counts. The CDR3 DNA sequence: TGCGCCAGCAGCACCGGGACTAGCGGGGCCACGGGGAATGAGCAGTTCTTC. Its protein product is CASSTGTSGATGNEQFF. The rearrangement joins TRBV5-1 to TRBJ2-1; TRBD2 matches at 13 bases. Per germline, CDR1 SGHRS and CDR2 YFSETQ. Trimming at V came to 4 bases and at J to 7 bases, leaving 11 bases not matched to a gene. This CDR3 contains 17 residues.

A note on this clonotype: This may be a read error, as it is one base from a much larger clone. The genes are TRBV5-1 and TRBJ2-7; TRBD2 matches at 8 bases. This CDR3 contains 16 residues. V dropped 0 bases and J dropped 8; count of bases not matched to a gene: 13. Per the germline V gene, CDR1 is SGHRS and CDR2 is YFSETQ. The CDR3 DNA reads as TGCGCCAGCAGCTTGGCACTCGGGACTAGGGGATACAAGCAGTACTTC. Residues: CASSLALGTRGYKQYF.

This clonotype was observed a handful of times. V and J are TRBV29-1 and TRBJ1-2; TRBD1 matches 9 bases. V was clipped by 4 bases and J by 8 bases; unmatched bases: 8. The CDR3 covers 13 residues. Germline CDR1 is SQVTM and CDR2 is ANQGSEA. This chain's CDR3 is CSVVGQGVYGYTF. Written as DNA, the CDR3 is TGCAGCGTTGTGGGACAGGGTGTTTACGGCTACACCTTC.

The genes are TRBV19 and TRBJ1-2; 8 bases fit TRBD1. In germline, CDR1 is LNHDA, CDR2 SQIVND (reference sequence). The CDR3 sequence is 14 residues long. V was pared by 1 base and J by 4 bases, with 2 bases of the junction left unmatched. The CDR3 coding sequence is TGTGCCAGTAGTATAGGGACAGGGACCTATGGCTACACCTTC. Translation gives CASSIGTGTYGYTF.

V gene TRBV12-3 or TRBV12-4 combines with J gene TRBJ2-5; D uncertain. Trimming stripped 4 bases from V and 1 base from J, with 7 bases between. The CDR3 covers 13 residues. The CDR3 sequence is CASSYSTQETQYF. The CDR3 nucleotides read TGTGCCAGCAGTTACTCGACCCAAGAGACCCAGTACTTC.

V gene TRBV30 combines with J gene TRBJ1-4; D is undetermined. V dropped 4 bases and J dropped 3 bases, with 6 bases sitting between them. Germline V gives CDR1 GTSNPN, CDR2 SVGIG (reference sequence). The CDR3 runs 12 residues. CDR3 sequence: CAWTGANEKLFF. As DNA, the CDR3 is TGTGCCTGGACAGGCGCTAATGAAAAACTGTTTTTT.

The rearrangement uses TRBV7-9 and TRBJ2-5; D remains unclear. Trimming shortened V by 2 bases and J by 3 bases, and 4 bases separated the two germline ends. In germline, CDR1 is SEHNR, CDR2 FQNEAQ (reference sequence). This CDR3 has 12 amino acids. CDR3 coding DNA: TGTGCCAGCAGCTTAACGAAAGAGACCCAGTACTTC. This gives the protein CASSLTKETQYF.

This clonotype was detected ten times or more. The chain is built from TRBV28 and TRBJ2-5, with D possibly TRBD1 on 5 matching bases. V gave up 3 bases and J gave up 5 bases, with 10 bases separating them. The CDR3 contains 13 residues. CDR1 is MDHEN, CDR2 SYDVKM, per germline. CDR3: CASSFPGMETQYF. The CDR3 DNA reads as TGTGCCAGCAGTTTCCCAGGGATGGAGACCCAGTACTTC. The complete variable domain, with remaining parts taken from reference TRBV28 and TRBJ2-5, reads DVKVTQSSRYLVKRTGEKVFLECVQDMDHENMFWYRQDPGLGLRLIYFSYDVKMKEKGDIPEGYSVSREKKERFSLILESASTNQTSMYLCASSFPGMETQYFGPGTRLLVL.

This clonotype has ten or more counts. This chain joins TRBV2 and TRBJ2-7, with 9 bases identical to TRBD1. The CDR3 runs 14 residues. The V gene's germline CDR1 is SNHLY and CDR2 FYNNEI. V was pared by 8 bases and J by 0 bases, with 5 bases of the junction left unmatched. The CDR3 sequence: CASRRDRASYEQYF. The DNA of the CDR3 is TGTGCCAGCCGACGGGACAGGGCCTCCTACGAGCAGTACTTC.

The rearrangement links TRBV11-1 to TRBJ2-7, with 10 bases lining up with TRBD2. Germline CDR1 SGHAT, CDR2 FQDESV (reference sequence). The CDR3 is made up of 16 amino acids. With 6 bases clipped from V and 4 bases from J, the junction kept 12 bases outside the gene matches. CDR3 DNA: TGTGCCAGCAGTCGAGTCCCCTTAGCGGGAGGTTACGAGCAGTACTTC. As protein: CASSRVPLAGGYEQYF.

This chain connects TRBV6-1 to TRBJ2-2, with 7 bases identical to TRBD2. This CDR3 has 15 amino acids. Germline V gene data show CDR1 as MNHNS and CDR2 as SASEGT. V shed 3 bases, J shed 3 bases, and the junction held 4 bases outside the gene matches. This CDR3 is CASSEAGRDTGELFF. CDR3 sequence (DNA): TGTGCCAGCAGTGAGGCAGGGAGGGACACCGGGGAGCTGTTTTTT.

This clonotype has at least ten counts. This rearrangement joins TRBV20-1 to TRBJ2-3; 8 bases align to TRBD2. Trimming took 1 base from V and 0 from J; bases not matched to a gene: 3. Germline CDR1 is DFQATT and CDR2 is SNEGSKA (reference sequence). The length of the CDR3 is 15 residues. CDR3 DNA sequence: TGCAGTGCTAGAGCCCCTAGCGGGAGCACAGATACGCAGTATTTT. It yields the protein CSARAPSGSTDTQYF.

The chain has TRBV6-1 and TRBJ1-2; 7 bases match TRBD1. The germline V gene has CDR1 MNHNS and CDR2 SASEGT. Trimming removed 10 bases from V and 2 bases from J; junction bases left unmatched: 7. The CDR3 spans 13 residues. CDR3 protein: CATGTVLNYGYTF. The CDR3 DNA reads as TGTGCCACCGGGACAGTTTTAAACTATGGCTACACCTTC.

The chain combines TRBV7-9 with TRBJ2-7; 7 nucleotides line up with TRBD1. The germline V gene has CDR1 SEHNR and CDR2 FQNEAQ (reference sequence). V was pared by 5 bases and J by 3 bases, with 7 bases of the junction left unmatched. This CDR3 is built from 14 residues. CDR3 protein: CASSRGTEIYEQYF. In DNA, the CDR3 is TGTGCCAGCAGCCGAGGGACAGAGATCTACGAGCAGTACTTC.

This clonotype has only a few counts. The rearrangement uses TRBV6-2 or TRBV6-3 and TRBJ2-1; D unclear. This CDR3 is built from 18 residues. Deletions cut 1 base from V and 4 bases from J, with 20 bases between. Germline V gene lookup returns CDR1 MNHEY and CDR2 SVGEGT. CDR3 in amino acids: CASSYLTRITLGYNEQFF. CDR3 in DNA: TGTGCCAGCAGTTACTTGACGCGAATCACTTTAGGGTACAATGAGCAGTTCTTC.